The 30 T cell receptor beta chains given below trace back to one sample, sequenced in a study of graft-versus-host responses after intestinal transplantation. Assay: immunoSEQ multiplex PCR; the TCRdb copy retains only in-frame clones and omits some. In the table there are about 54,000 clones, 91% of which are singletons. This sample comprised PBMCs, obtained roughly 680 days after intestinal transplant. Every receptor here comes from a human patient who received an intestinal transplant, so some T cells may come from the graft donor.

The rearrangement uses TRBV19 and TRBJ1-1, with a tentative D call TRBD1 (6 bases). V lost 11 bases to trimming and J lost 0 bases, with 13 bases between them. Germline V gene sequence: CDR1 LNHDA, CDR2 SQIVND (reference sequence). This CDR3 is built from 13 residues. The CDR3 DNA is TGTGCCTCTGGGCGGGGGCTGAACACTGAAGCTTTCTTT. It encodes CASGRGLNTEAFF.

The V call is TRBV7-3, the J call TRBJ2-4; weak D call: TRBD2 (6 bases). The ends were cut back, 1 base at V and 7 bases at J, with 17 bases in the middle. The CDR3 has 16 residues. CDR1 and CDR2 (germline): SGHTA, FQGTGA. The CDR3 sequence is CASSLRRGRLMNIQYF. In DNA, the CDR3 is TGTGCCAGCAGCTTAAGGCGGGGTAGGTTAATGAACATTCAGTACTTC.

The rearrangement joins TRBV19 to TRBJ2-2; 8 positions match TRBD1. The J segment lost 5 bases and the V segment lost 3 bases, leaving 8 bases of the junction unmatched. This CDR3 is built from 16 residues. Germline CDR1 is LNHDA and CDR2 is SQIVND (reference sequence). CDR3 amino acids: CASSILRGPGTGELFF. The CDR3 region has the DNA TGTGCCAGTAGTATCCTCAGGGGGCCGGGGACCGGGGAGCTGTTTTTT.

This clone was detected only once. The chain joins TRBV6-1 to TRBJ2-7; D possibly corresponds to TRBD2 (6 bases). V lost 6 bases and J lost 6, with 18 bases in between. The CDR3 consists of 14 residues. Germline CDR1 is MNHNS and CDR2 is SASEGT. This CDR3 reads CASRVTRGGAEQYF. DNA for the CDR3: TGTGCCAGCAGAGTGACTAGGGGAGGTGCCGAGCAGTACTTC.

The gene calls are TRBV27 and TRBJ1-2; possibly TRBD1 for D (5 bases). This CDR3 is 14 amino acids long. Per the germline V gene, CDR1 is MNHEY and CDR2 is SMNVEV (reference sequence). Trimming shortened V by 6 bases and J by 4 bases, and 15 bases separated the two germline ends. CDR3 amino acids: CASRYMGQVYGYTF. CDR3 bases: TGTGCCAGCAGGTACATGGGGCAGGTCTATGGCTACACCTTC.

The V and J genes are TRBV2 and TRBJ2-2; D gene ambiguous. The CDR3 covers 12 residues. Trimming cost V 4 bases and J 3 bases, with 3 bases left between them. CDR1 is SNHLY and CDR2 is FYNNEI in the germline V gene. This chain's CDR3 is CASSADTGELFF. Written as DNA, the CDR3 is TGTGCCAGCAGTGCTGACACCGGGGAGCTGTTTTTT.

The chain is built from TRBV5-1 and TRBJ1-2; 7 bases align to TRBD1. CDR1 and CDR2 from the germline V gene are SGHRS and YFSETQ. This CDR3 spans 13 amino acids. The V gene end was trimmed by 7 bases and the J gene end by 8 bases; junction bases not matched to a gene: 11. The CDR3 loop reads CASRDREKYGYTF. Written as DNA, the CDR3 is TGCGCCAGCCGAGACAGGGAGAAATACGGCTACACCTTC.

V is TRBV4-2 and J is TRBJ2-1; 8 bases fit TRBD2. This CDR3 is built from 16 residues. Germline V CDR1 and CDR2: LGHNA, YNFKEQ. V was clipped by 6 bases and J by 4 bases; unmatched bases: 11. CDR3 sequence reads: CASSLDQRERYNEQFF. CDR3 coding DNA: TGTGCCAGCAGTCTTGACCAGCGGGAGAGATACAATGAGCAGTTCTTC.

Only one count was recorded for this clone. This rearrangement joins TRBV30 to TRBJ2-7, with 10 bases aligning to TRBD2. The germline gives CDR1 GTSNPN, CDR2 SVGIG (reference sequence). The CDR3 spans 19 residues. V trimming: 2 bases; J trimming: 5 bases; junction bases outside the gene matches: 21. CDR3 amino acids: CAWSPLVYPSGGLGDEQYF. The CDR3 DNA is TGTGCCTGGAGTCCCCTGGTTTACCCTAGCGGGGGCCTCGGGGACGAGCAGTACTTC.

This chain connects TRBV7-9 to TRBJ1-6; D unresolved. Germline CDR1 is SEHNR and CDR2 is FQNEAQ (reference sequence). The CDR3 is made up of 14 amino acids. V was shortened by 6 bases and J by 6 bases, with 12 bases between the two germline ends. The CDR3 spells CASSLLGGNSPLHF. The CDR3 DNA reads as TGTGCCAGCAGTCTTTTGGGTGGTAATTCACCCCTCCACTTT.

The chain recombines TRBV5-1 with TRBJ1-4; the D gene is possibly TRBD1 (5 bases). V shed 4 bases and J shed 8 bases, with 15 bases lying between them. The CDR3 spans 14 residues. CDR1 is SGHRS and CDR2 is YFSETQ in the germline V gene. In nucleotides, the CDR3 is TGCGCCAGCAGCACCCGGGACGGGCGCGAAAAACTGTTTTTT. This sequence encodes CASSTRDGREKLFF.

The chain recombines TRBV5-4 with TRBJ1-5; D remains unclear. Looked up from germline, CDR1 is SGHNT and CDR2 is YYREEE (reference sequence). V was trimmed by 6 bases and J by 0 bases, leaving 10 bases between them. This CDR3 region has 14 residues. CDR3 loop: CASTFKYSNQPQHF. The CDR3 DNA reads TGTGCCAGCACCTTCAAGTATAGCAATCAGCCCCAGCATTTT.

This clone was observed a few times. The CDR3 region is CASSDGSDTQYF. In DNA, the CDR3 is TGCGCCAGCAGTGACGGGTCAGATACGCAGTATTTT. The rearrangement joins TRBV10-2 to TRBJ2-3; no clear D. The CDR3 covers 12 residues. In germline, CDR1 is WSHSY, CDR2 SAAADI. V was pared by 3 bases and J by 4 bases, with 5 bases between.

This rearrangement joins TRBV7-9 to TRBJ2-2; 8 bases map to TRBD2. Germline values: CDR1 SEHNR, CDR2 FQNEAQ (reference sequence). CDR3 length: 14 amino acids. V gave up 8 bases and J gave up 1 base; unmatched junction bases: 3. CDR3 sequence reads: CASGRGGNTGELFF. The CDR3 region has the DNA TGTGCCAGCGGTCGGGGGGGGAACACCGGGGAGCTGTTTTTT.

The J gene is TRBJ1-1, the V gene TRBV28; tentatively, D is TRBD1 (5 bases). The V end was cut by 10 bases, the J end by 2 bases, with 8 bases between. The germline CDR1 and CDR2 sequences are MDHEN and SYDVKM. This CDR3 spans 11 amino acids. The CDR3 sequence is CATTGNTEAFF. The CDR3 DNA is TGTGCCACCACAGGAAACACTGAAGCTTTCTTT.

This sequence joins TRBV7-3 and TRBJ2-5, with D uncertain. This CDR3 is built from 13 residues. V lost 3 bases and J 4 bases, leaving 9 bases between the germline ends. Germline V gene data show CDR1 as SGHTA and CDR2 as FQGTGA. Written as DNA, the CDR3 is TGTGCCAGCAGCTTGGGTTTTGGAGAGACCCAGTACTTC. Amino acids: CASSLGFGETQYF.

This chain links TRBV19 with TRBJ1-5; a possible D gene is TRBD1 (6 bases). This CDR3 contains 14 residues. Germline V gene data show CDR1 as LNHDA and CDR2 as SQIVND (reference sequence). V was cut by 3 bases and J by 6 bases, with 12 bases left in between. CDR3 residues: CASSIWGRSQPQHF. In DNA form, the CDR3 reads TGTGCCAGTAGTATTTGGGGGCGGAGTCAGCCCCAGCATTTT.

As for this clone: An end of the junction does not agree with germline; a read error may underlie this. The same CDR3 arises from other DNA sequences in this sample as well. V is TRBV15 and J is TRBJ1-1; 8 nucleotides line up with TRBD1. This CDR3 is built from 16 residues. Germline V gene data show CDR1 as LNHNV and CDR2 as YYDKDF (reference sequence). The CDR3 DNA reads TGTGCCACCAGCCCAGGGGGCGCGGGAGTAGGTCCTGAGGCTTTCTTT. Translation gives CATSPGGAGVGPEAFF. The full variable domain, in which reference TRBV15 and TRBJ1-1 provide the parts outside the CDR3, is DAMVIQNPRYQVTQFGKPVTLSCSQTLNHNVMYWYQQKSSQAPKLLFHYYDKDFNNEADTPDNFQSRRPNTSFCFLDIRSPGLGDTAMYLCATSPGGAGVGPEAFFGQGTRLTVV.

The chain carries TRBV7-8 and TRBJ1-1, with D perhaps TRBD1 (5 bases). There are 17 residues in the CDR3. The germline gives CDR1 SGHVS, CDR2 FQNEAQ. With 0 bases removed from V and 0 bases from J, the gap between germline ends came to 14 bases. The CDR3 protein is CASSLARGAAMNTEAFF. DNA for the CDR3: TGTGCCAGCAGCTTAGCGCGCGGGGCAGCCATGAACACTGAAGCTTTCTTT.

The chain couples TRBV4-1 to TRBJ1-5; 10 bases match TRBD1. V gave up 1 base and J gave up 6 bases; unmatched junction bases: 0. CDR1 is MGHRA and CDR2 is YSYEKL in the germline V gene. The CDR3 is 14 amino acids. This CDR3 reads CASSQGTGGQPQHF. CDR3 nucleotides: TGCGCCAGCAGCCAAGGGACAGGGGGTCAGCCCCAGCATTTT.

The chain carries TRBV6-1 and TRBJ1-1; the D is unclear. Germline V gives CDR1 MNHNS, CDR2 SASEGT. The CDR3 has 15 residues. V lost 0 bases and J 1 base, leaving 9 bases between the germline ends. CDR3 nucleotide sequence: TGTGCCAGCAGTGAAGCTGGAAGGGCGAACACTGAAGCTTTCTTT. This codes for CASSEAGRANTEAFF.

The V call is TRBV11-2, the J call TRBJ1-1, with D perhaps TRBD1 (6 bases). The germline CDR1 and CDR2 sequences are SGHAT and FQNNGV. The V gene lost 1 base and the J gene lost 8 bases, with 17 bases spanning the gap. The CDR3 is made up of 15 amino acids. Here the CDR3 DNA reads TGTGCCAGCAGCTTAGTGGGGCAGGGGCGCCAGGAAGCTTTCTTT. Residues: CASSLVGQGRQEAFF.

V gene TRBV6-1 combines with J gene TRBJ2-7; possible D gene TRBD1, 5 bases. The germline gives CDR1 MNHNS, CDR2 SASEGT. Trimming pared 6 bases from V and 5 bases from J, leaving 14 bases between. This CDR3 region has 13 residues. The CDR3 DNA reads TGTGCCAGCAGCGACCCCCAGGGCGACGAGCAGTACTTC. This sequence encodes CASSDPQGDEQYF.

The chain recombines TRBV6-5 with TRBJ1-2; TRBD1 agrees at 7 bases. The germline V gene encodes CDR1 MNHEY and CDR2 SVGAGI. The V and J ends lost 7 bases and 8 bases, in that order; junction bases with no gene match: 7. The CDR3 has 12 residues. The CDR3 DNA follows: TGTGCCAGCAACTTACAGGGGCACGGCTACACCTTC. Residues: CASNLQGHGYTF.

This chain joins TRBV9 and TRBJ1-5, with D uncertain. CDR1 SGDLS and CDR2 YYNGEE come from the germline V gene. CDR3 length: 15 residues. The V and J ends lost 0 bases and 9 bases respectively, with 16 bases between them. CDR3 residues: CASSVDQSPRRPQHF. CDR3 bases: TGTGCCAGCAGCGTAGACCAGTCTCCAAGGCGGCCCCAGCATTTT.

The rearrangement uses TRBV13 and TRBJ2-5; D remains ambiguous. CDR3 length: 14 residues. Germline V gene lookup returns CDR1 PRHDT and CDR2 FYEKMQ (reference sequence). With 5 bases removed from V and 4 bases from J, the gap between germline ends came to 14 bases. CDR3 residues: CASSPSQIRETQYF. The CDR3 DNA follows: TGTGCCAGCAGCCCCTCGCAGATCCGAGAGACCCAGTACTTC.

The CDR3 DNA is TGTGCCAGCAGTTATGGGGGCAGTTCCCACACAGATACGCAGTATTTT. Its translation: CASSYGGSSHTDTQYF. The gene calls are TRBV6-5 and TRBJ2-3, with D maybe TRBD1 (6 bases). V gave up 3 bases and J gave up 2 bases, with 15 bases separating them. From germline, CDR1 is MNHEY and CDR2 SVGAGI. The CDR3 has 16 amino acids.

The chain couples TRBV29-1 to TRBJ2-5; D might be TRBD1 or TRBD2, each matching 5 bases. V shed 6 bases and J shed 5 bases, with 13 bases lying between them. The CDR3 has 12 residues. Germline assignment: CDR1 SQVTM and CDR2 ANQGSEA. As DNA, the CDR3 is TGCAGCGTGGATACTTGGGGGGAGACCCAGTACTTC. Protein sequence: CSVDTWGETQYF. Based on the CDR3 plus reference TRBV29-1 and TRBJ2-5, the full variable domain is SAVISQKPSRDICQRGTSLTIQCQVDSQVTMMFWYRQQPGQSLTLIATANQGSEATYESGFVIDKFPISRPNLTFSTLTVSNMSPEDSSIYLCSVDTWGETQYFGPGTRLLVL.

The chain is built from TRBV6-1 and TRBJ2-7; D unresolved. Looked up from germline, CDR1 is MNHNS and CDR2 is SASEGT. V was shortened by 6 bases and J by 0 bases, with 12 bases between the two germline ends. The CDR3 has 14 amino acids. The CDR3 DNA is TGTGCCAGCAGAATTGGTTTAAGCTCCTACGAGCAGTACTTC. As protein: CASRIGLSSYEQYF.

The chain employs TRBV6-5 and TRBJ1-6, with TRBD1 matching 7 bases. V lost 6 bases to trimming and J lost 12 bases; unmatched junction nucleotides: 14. The CDR3 covers 15 residues. The germline gives CDR1 MNHEY, CDR2 SVGAGI. CDR3 amino acids: CASRVARAGGKPLHF. The CDR3 coding sequence is TGTGCCAGCAGAGTAGCCAGGGCAGGGGGGAAACCCCTCCACTTT.